The rows below give T cell receptor beta chains drawn from one sample of a study of Graves' ophthalmopathy and Graves' hyperthyroidism. Each CDR3 protein is one row after TCRdb ran MiXCR on the multiplex PCR reads. Counted here are about 380,000 distinct CDR3 sequences, 15% to 19% occurring once; the ten biggest clones make up roughly 7%. Sequenced sample: peripheral blood. The receptors come from a woman aged 18-29 years with stable Graves' hyperthyroidism. CDR3s include the opening cysteine and the closing phenylalanine or tryptophan. The D gene is left open where the match is weak. A row's size may be missing; if present it is once, few, many or a size class.

NA	TRBV10-3	TRBJ1-5	few	CAISVGSVGGFNQPQHF	TGTGCCATCAGTGTAGGGTCAGTTGGAGGATTCAATCAGCCCCAGCATTTT
NA	TRBV20-1	TRBJ1-1	NA	CSAPGPMNTEAFF	TGCAGTGCCCCGGGACCAATGAACACTGAAGCTTTCTTT
NA	TRBV5-1	TRBJ2-2	many	CASSLDRVTGELFF	TGCGCCAGCAGCTTGGACAGGGTAACCGGGGAGCTGTTTTTT
TRBD1	TRBV20-1	TRBJ1-2	many	CSAPTGKINYGYTF	TGCAGTGCTCCGACAGGGAAGATTAACTATGGCTACACCTTC
NA	TRBV4-2	TRBJ2-3	few	CASSQELYTDTQYF	TGTGCCAGCAGCCAAGAACTATACACAGATACGCAGTATTTT
NA	TRBV6-5	TRBJ2-7	many	CASRPGPASYEQYF	TGTGCCAGCAGACCGGGACCCGCTTCCTACGAGCAGTACTTC
NA	TRBV7-2	TRBJ2-5	many	CASSLYGTYQETQYF	TGTGCCAGCAGCTTATACGGGACGTACCAAGAGACCCAGTACTTC
NA	TRBV28	TRBJ2-5	NA	CASSLASPRYQETQYF	TGTGCCAGCAGTTTGGCTAGCCCCCGGTACCAAGAGACCCAGTACTTC
NA	TRBV2	TRBJ1-5	many	CASSLQVFQPQHF	TGTGCCAGCAGTCTACAGGTATTTCAGCCCCAGCATTTT
NA	TRBV6-1	TRBJ1-3	NA	CASIGTVDSGNTIYF	TGTGCCAGCATCGGGACGGTGGACTCTGGAAACACCATATATTTT
TRBD1	TRBV11-2	TRBJ2-3	few	CASSLRGRQGIDTQYF	TGTGCCAGCAGCTTAAGGGGCAGACAGGGAATAGATACGCAGTATTTT
NA	TRBV2	TRBJ1-1	many	CASSRGETAFF	TGTGCCAGCAGTAGGGGGGAGACAGCTTTCTTT
NA	TRBV9	TRBJ2-2	NA	CASSVWGTGELFF	TGCGCCAGCAGCGTATGGGGCACCGGGGAGCTGTTTTTT
TRBD1	TRBV5-1	TRBJ1-2	many	CASSPEDRAYYGYTF	TGCGCCAGCAGCCCCGAGGACAGGGCCTACTATGGCTACACCTTC
NA	TRBV5-1	TRBJ2-7	NA	CASSLRTLSYEQYF	TGCGCCAGCAGCTTAAGGACACTTTCCTACGAGCAGTACTTC
NA	TRBV28	TRBJ1-2	many	CASTKTGRTTGYTF	TGTGCCAGCACCAAGACAGGACGCACAACGGGCTACACCTTC
NA	TRBV24-1	TRBJ1-1	many	CATSDPTGPEAFF	TGTGCCACCAGTGACCCTACTGGACCGGAAGCTTTCTTT
TRBD2	TRBV28	TRBJ2-7	NA	CASSHSNGRSYF	TGTGCCAGCAGTCACTCGAACGGGAGGTCATACTTC
NA	TRBV6-1	TRBJ2-7	many	CARARVQGKPYEQYF	TGTGCCAGGGCCCGGGTTCAGGGGAAGCCCTACGAGCAGTACTTC
NA	TRBV6-2/TRBV6-3	TRBJ1-1	NA	CASSYSVAGHNTEAFF	TGTGCCAGCAGTTACTCGGTGGCAGGGCACAACACTGAAGCTTTCTTT
NA	TRBV12-3/TRBV12-4	TRBJ1-3	once	CASRLGTRGNTIYF	TGTGCCAGCAGACTTGGGACACGGGGAAACACCATATATTTT
TRBD2	TRBV11-1	TRBJ2-2	NA	CARTGGPNTGELFF	TGTGCCAGAACGGGGGGGCCGAACACCGGGGAGCTGTTTTTT
NA	TRBV19	TRBJ2-6	few	CAAAGANVLTF	TGTGCCGCCGCCGGGGCCAACGTCCTGACTTTC
NA	TRBV7-6	TRBJ1-6	NA	CASSLPLSPLHF	TGTGCCAGCAGCTTACCCCTTTCACCCCTCCACTTT
TRBD1	TRBV6-1	TRBJ1-2	many	CASSGGGGGYGYTF	TGTGCCAGCAGTGGCGGAGGGGGCGGGTATGGCTACACCTTC
NA	TRBV27	TRBJ1-1	many	CASNQQGGAEAFF	TGTGCCAGCAACCAACAGGGTGGGGCTGAAGCTTTCTTT
NA	TRBV18	TRBJ2-7	many	CASSPGNAYEQYF	TGTGCCAGCTCGCCGGGCAACGCGTACGAGCAGTACTTC
NA	TRBV11-2	TRBJ1-3	many	CASSKEARGSGNTIYF	TGTGCCAGCAGCAAAGAGGCCAGGGGCTCTGGAAACACCATATATTTT
NA	TRBV27	TRBJ1-2	NA	CASQALGSNYGYTF	TGTGCCAGCCAGGCTTTAGGGTCTAACTATGGCTACACCTTC
NA	TRBV9	TRBJ1-1	many	CASSVGATIRSTEAFF	TGTGCCAGCAGCGTAGGTGCCACAATCCGGAGCACTGAAGCTTTCTTT
NA	TRBV19	TRBJ1-1	many	CASSISTRNTEAFF	TGTGCCAGTAGTATCTCCACCAGGAACACTGAAGCTTTCTTT
NA	TRBV7-8	TRBJ2-7	many	CASSSFGGMTYEQYF	TGTGCCAGCAGCTCCTTCGGGGGTATGACCTACGAGCAGTACTTC
NA	TRBV10-3	TRBJ1-2	many	CAISGPYGYTF	TGTGCCATCAGTGGACCGTATGGCTACACCTTC
TRBD1	TRBV2	TRBJ1-6	many	CASSEVGTGDSPLHF	TGTGCCAGCAGTGAAGTTGGGACAGGGGATTCACCCCTCCACTTT
NA	TRBV6-2/TRBV6-3	TRBJ2-1	many	CASSSDGNEQFF	TGTGCCAGCAGTTCGGACGGGAATGAGCAGTTCTTC
NA	TRBV6-5	TRBJ2-2	many	CASSPGRRSTGELFF	TGTGCCAGCAGCCCAGGCCGTCGGAGCACCGGGGAGCTGTTTTTT
NA	TRBV18	TRBJ2-5	many	CASSPPGRTETQYF	TGTGCCAGCTCACCACCGGGCAGGACGGAGACCCAGTACTTC
TRBD1	TRBV15	TRBJ1-1	many	CATSRGTGGTEAFF	TGTGCCACCAGCAGAGGAACAGGGGGGACTGAAGCTTTCTTT
NA	TRBV29-1	TRBJ2-7	many	CSVATGNYEQYF	TGCAGCGTCGCCACAGGAAACTACGAGCAGTACTTC
NA	TRBV7-2	TRBJ2-5	many	CASSAPLETQYF	TGTGCCAGCAGCGCCCCGTTGGAGACCCAGTACTTC
NA	TRBV24-1	TRBJ1-5	many	CATGDWGDQPQHF	TGTGCCACCGGGGATTGGGGCGATCAGCCCCAGCATTTT
TRBD1	TRBV11-2	TRBJ1-6	many	CASSSLTGVHSPLHF	TGTGCCAGCAGCTCCCTGACAGGGGTCCATTCACCCCTCCACTTT
TRBD1	TRBV6-1	TRBJ1-1	many	CASSRDSGPTEAFF	TGTGCCAGCAGTAGGGACAGTGGGCCCACTGAAGCTTTCTTT
NA	TRBV12-3/TRBV12-4	TRBJ2-7	many	CASSRQISYEQYF	TGTGCCAGCAGTCGACAGATCTCCTACGAGCAGTACTTC
TRBD2	TRBV6-5	TRBJ2-7	NA	CASSSLLAGFYEQYF	TGTGCCAGCAGTTCCCTGCTAGCGGGGTTCTACGAGCAGTACTTC
NA	TRBV11-2	TRBJ1-1	many	CASSLDGAMNTEAFF	TGTGCCAGCAGCTTAGATGGGGCTATGAACACTGAAGCTTTCTTT
NA	TRBV5-1	TRBJ2-7	many	CASSRGREGAYEQYF	TGCGCCAGCAGCCGCGGCAGGGAAGGCGCCTACGAGCAGTACTTC
NA	TRBV27	TRBJ2-5	many	CASSSPGAQTQYF	TGTGCCAGCAGTTCACCGGGGGCCCAGACCCAGTACTTC
TRBD1	TRBV20-1	TRBJ2-2	few	CSASYRGPRELFF	TGCAGTGCTAGCTACAGGGGGCCCAGGGAGCTGTTTTTT
NA	TRBV2	TRBJ1-5	many	CASNWANQPQHF	TGTGCCAGCAATTGGGCCAATCAGCCCCAGCATTTT
NA	TRBV28	TRBJ1-2	NA	CATNRGENGYTF	TGTGCCACCAACCGAGGGGAAAATGGCTACACCTTC
NA	TRBV6-5	TRBJ1-5	many	CASSYSLGTGPGSQHF	TGTGCCAGCAGTTACTCCTTGGGAACAGGTCCGGGGTCCCAGCATTTT
NA	TRBV7-2	TRBJ2-7	many	CASSSVTGTYEQYF	TGTGCCAGCAGCTCAGTGACAGGAACCTACGAGCAGTACTTC
NA	TRBV6-2/TRBV6-3	TRBJ1-1	many	CATLGRTNTEAFF	TGTGCCACCCTTGGACGCACTAACACTGAAGCTTTCTTT